Shown below are 11 T cell receptor beta chains from a single sample sequenced in a study of T-cell memory formation after mild COVID-19. Using its own MiXCR run on the 5' RACE reads, TCRdb lists one record per CDR3 protein. The sample consists of around 370,000 distinct CDR3 sequences, under 25% of them appearing once. Sequencing was carried out using PBMCs or a T cell subset sorted from them (not recorded which). The receptors originated from an adult woman who had mild COVID-19 (a few samples of this study predate the infection). Cell type and time point are not known.

This clonotype was recorded only once. The chain combines TRBV19 with TRBJ1-5, with TRBD1 matching 9 bases. This CDR3 region has 20 residues. After removal of 0 bases from V and 0 bases from J, the junction contained 12 bases not matched to a gene. Germline CDR1 reads LNHDA; CDR2 reads SQIVND (reference sequence). The CDR3 loop reads CASSIDLSGTGLYSNQPQHF. In DNA, the CDR3 is TGTGCCAGTAGTATAGACTTATCTGGGACAGGGCTTTATAGCAATCAGCCCCAGCATTTT.

This clonotype was observed a few times. The DNA of the CDR3 is TGTGCCAGTGCACTGACCGGGACAGGGGCCTACGAGCAGTACTTC. The encoded protein is CASALTGTGAYEQYF. The chain joins TRBV7-3 to TRBJ2-7, with 10 nucleotides matching TRBD1. The CDR3 totals 15 residues. The germline V gene has CDR1 SGHTA and CDR2 FQGTGA. V was clipped by 9 bases and J by 2 bases; unmatched bases: 10. The variable domain in full, with the rest retrieved from reference TRBV7-3 and TRBJ2-7, is GAGVSQTPSNKVTEKGKYVELRCDPISGHTALYWYRQSLGQGPEFLIYFQGTGAADDSGLPNDRFFAVRPEGSVSTLKIQRTERGDSAVYLCASALTGTGAYEQYFGPGTRLTVT.

The chain employs TRBV10-3 and TRBJ2-1; no definite D call. The CDR3 runs to 14 residues. From germline, CDR1 is ENHRY and CDR2 SYGVKD. V was shortened by 3 bases and J by 3 bases, with 9 bases between the two germline ends. CDR3 sequence reads: CAISDRVFYNEQFF. CDR3 in DNA: TGTGCCATCAGTGACCGAGTTTTCTACAATGAGCAGTTCTTC.

This clonotype was seen repeatedly, ten times or more. The chain carries TRBV4-2 and TRBJ2-1, with TRBD1 matching over 8 bases. V shed 4 bases and J 9 bases; nucleotides not matched to a gene: 14. Germline CDR1 LGHNA, CDR2 YNFKEQ. The CDR3 is 16 amino acids. The CDR3 region has the DNA TGTGCCAGCAGCCTCGAGGGACAGGCCCTGGGAGGTGAGCAGTTCTTC. Protein sequence: CASSLEGQALGGEQFF.

The rearrangement links TRBV6-2 or TRBV6-3 to TRBJ2-7; D is ambiguous. The length of the CDR3 is 14 residues. The V and J ends lost 0 bases and 2 bases respectively, with 8 bases between them. Germline assignment: CDR1 MNHEY and CDR2 SVGEGT. In nucleotides, the CDR3 is TGTGCCAGCAGTTACTCGCCCGGCACCTACGAGCAGTACTTC. This sequence encodes CASSYSPGTYEQYF.

This clonotype has just a few counts. J is TRBJ1-2 and V is TRBV5-4; no reliable D call. The CDR3 length is 14 residues. Trimming left V 5 bases short and J 3 bases short, with 14 bases between. Germline V lookup: CDR1 SGHNT, CDR2 YYREEE (reference sequence). The CDR3 loop is CASSTMGADYGYTF. In nucleotides, the CDR3 is TGTGCCAGCAGTACGATGGGCGCGGACTATGGCTACACCTTC.

This clonotype was seen more than once but under ten times. The gene calls are TRBV29-1 and TRBJ1-1; no clear D gene. Trimming took off 7 bases at V and 1 base at J, with 13 bases between the two ends. The CDR3 runs to 13 residues. Germline V CDR1 and CDR2: SQVTM, ANQGSEA. CDR3 DNA: TGCAGCGCCCAAGGGAGGCCGAACACTGAAGCTTTCTTT. This sequence encodes CSAQGRPNTEAFF.

The chain is built from TRBV12-3 or TRBV12-4 and TRBJ2-5; the D is unclear. The CDR3 has 16 residues. V lost 5 bases and J 4 bases, leaving 20 bases between the germline ends. CDR3 DNA sequence: TGTGCCAGCAGTCCCAGCCGACGGCCCATAGGAGAGACCCAGTACTTC. Its protein product is CASSPSRRPIGETQYF.

This chain connects TRBV19 to TRBJ1-1; unclear D gene. This CDR3 is 13 amino acids long. CDR1 and CDR2 from the germline V gene are LNHDA and SQIVND (reference sequence). The V gene lost 8 bases and the J gene lost 4 bases, with 14 bases spanning the gap. The CDR3 DNA follows: TGTGCCAGTTCCTACCGGATGAGCACTGAAGCTTTCTTT. Translation gives CASSYRMSTEAFF. The complete variable domain, with remaining parts taken from reference TRBV19 and TRBJ1-1, reads DGGITQSPKYLFRKEGQNVTLSCEQNLNHDAMYWYRQDPGQGLRLIYYSQIVNDFQKGDIAEGYSVSREKKESFPLTVTSAQKNPTAFYLCASSYRMSTEAFFGQGTRLTVV.

Only a few counts were recorded for this clonotype. The gene calls are TRBV5-1 and TRBJ2-1; 7 bases match TRBD2. Per germline, CDR1 SGHRS and CDR2 YFSETQ. The trim removed 0 bases at V and 7 bases at J, leaving 7 bases unmatched. The CDR3 is 15 residues long. CDR3 nucleotides: TGCGCCAGCAGCTTGGATGGCGGGAGAGGAAATGAGCAGTTCTTC. This gives the protein CASSLDGGRGNEQFF.

This clonotype appeared a few times. The V call is TRBV12-3 or TRBV12-4, the J call TRBJ1-4; the D gene is possibly TRBD1 (5 bases). The CDR3 covers 14 residues. The ends were cut back, 3 bases at V and 3 bases at J, with 8 bases in the middle. Written as DNA, the CDR3 is TGTGCCAGCAGTTTTCCAGGGCCTAATGAAAAACTGTTTTTT. Its protein is CASSFPGPNEKLFF.